The 29 T cell receptor beta chains below were found in one sample sequenced in a study of T cells in Graves' hyperthyroidism and ophthalmopathy (dated by TCRdb to between 2018 and 2021). Library creation used multiplex PCR. The instrument given in TCRdb is Illumina HiSeq 2000. The TCR beta CDR3 regions were amplified from RNA transcripts. A first-round RT-PCR of the TCR CDR3 used the HTBI primer set with the Qiagen OneStep RT-PCR kit. TCRdb reprocessing: public reads trimmed at Q25 with fastp, clones called with MiXCR, in-frame beta chains kept. Rows matching on CDR3 protein sequence are summarized as one entry with the most common DNA and genes. In this sample the table shows a few hundred thousand distinct CDR3 sequences, over 12% of which occur a single time. The ten largest account for approximately 19% of the sample. Sequenced sample: blood. Source of these receptors: a woman aged 60-75 years with Graves' ophthalmopathy.

The rearrangement joins TRBV6-5 to TRBJ2-7; 8 positions agree with TRBD1. CDR3 length: 15 residues. Per the germline V gene, CDR1 is MNHEY and CDR2 is SVGAGI. J lost 2 bases, V lost 4 bases, and 7 bases had no gene match. The CDR3 is CASSSGQGQTYEQYF. Here the CDR3 DNA reads TGTGCCAGCAGTTCCGGACAGGGACAAACCTACGAGCAGTACTTC.

This clonotype was counted at least ten times. The J gene is TRBJ2-7, the V gene TRBV28, with D unclear. Trimming removed 6 bases from V and 0 bases from J, with 12 bases in between. The CDR3 has 14 amino acids. In germline, CDR1 is MDHEN, CDR2 SYDVKM. This chain's CDR3 is CASSTLGSSYEQYF. The DNA of the CDR3 is TGTGCCAGCAGCACCCTGGGCTCCTCCTACGAGCAGTACTTC.

V gene TRBV13 combines with J gene TRBJ2-2; TRBD2 aligns across 14 bases. Trimming at V came to 4 bases and at J to 3 bases, leaving 4 bases not matched to a gene. The CDR3 consists of 17 residues. Germline CDR1 is PRHDT and CDR2 is FYEKMQ (reference sequence). The CDR3 sequence: CASSSGLAGVHTGELFF. The CDR3 DNA sequence: TGTGCCAGCAGCTCGGGACTAGCGGGAGTTCACACCGGGGAGCTGTTTTTT.

Concerning this clonotype itself: One base away lies a much larger clone, so this may be a sequencing read error. The chain carries TRBV11-2 and TRBJ2-1; TRBD2 might be the D (6 bases). The CDR3 runs to 16 residues. The V gene's germline CDR1 is SGHAT and CDR2 FQNNGV. The CDR3 here is CASSFLRGRTRNGQFF. CDR3 sequence (DNA): TGTGCCAGCAGCTTTTTGCGGGGCCGAACTCGAAATGGGCAGTTCTTC.

This clonotype came up many times. The chain combines TRBV20-1 with TRBJ1-5, with unresolved D. The germline V gene encodes CDR1 DFQATT and CDR2 SNEGSKA (reference sequence). CDR3 length: 13 amino acids. V was shortened by 7 bases and J by 4 bases, with 14 bases between the two germline ends. The CDR3 DNA sequence: TGCAGTGGGCAAGACATGAGTAATCAGCCCCAGCATTTT. This translates into CSGQDMSNQPQHF.

The CDR3 loop reads CASSDGIGLAGEDPYEQYF. In DNA, the CDR3 is TGTGCCAGCAGCGACGGGATTGGACTAGCGGGAGAAGATCCCTACGAGCAGTACTTC. The chain combines TRBV6-2 or TRBV6-3 with TRBJ2-7, with TRBD2 identical over 13 bases. The V gene end was trimmed by 6 bases and the J gene end by 2 bases; junction bases not matched to a gene: 16. The V gene's germline CDR1 is MNHEY and CDR2 SVGEGT. The CDR3 has 19 amino acids.

This sequence joins TRBV6-9 and TRBJ1-4; D remains unclear. V was trimmed by 3 bases and J by 0 bases, leaving 11 bases between them. The CDR3 is 16 residues long. CDR1 is MNHGY and CDR2 is SVAAGI in the germline V gene. The CDR3 bases are TGTGCCAGCAGTTACCTAGAGGCAGCAACTAATGAAAAACTGTTTTTT. It specifies CASSYLEAATNEKLFF.

This clonotype has a count of ten or more. The J gene is TRBJ1-1, the V gene TRBV7-2; D is ambiguous. The CDR3 consists of 14 residues. Germline CDR1 and CDR2: SGHTA and FQGNSA. Trimming took off 0 bases at V and 1 base at J, with 6 bases between the two ends. This CDR3 is CASSLAAPNTEAFF. In DNA, the CDR3 is TGTGCCAGCAGCTTAGCTGCACCGAACACTGAAGCTTTCTTT.

This clonotype appeared a single time. The V and J genes are TRBV28 and TRBJ2-2; no clear D gene. Between the trimmed V and J ends, which lost 3 bases and 3 bases, there was a span of 23 bases. The CDR3 is made up of 19 amino acids. The V gene's germline CDR1 is MDHEN and CDR2 SYDVKM. The DNA of the CDR3 is TGTGCCAGCAGTTTGGATGCGTGGGAAAGGGTGATGCACACCGGGGAGCTGTTTTTT. It is translated as CASSLDAWERVMHTGELFF. The whole variable domain, filled in from reference TRBV28 and TRBJ2-2, reads DVKVTQSSRYLVKRTGEKVFLECVQDMDHENMFWYRQDPGLGLRLIYFSYDVKMKEKGDIPEGYSVSREKKERFSLILESASTNQTSMYLCASSLDAWERVMHTGELFFGEGSRLTVL.

This clonotype was observed many times. This chain links TRBV7-9 with TRBJ2-7; the D is unclear. CDR1 and CDR2 (germline): SEHNR, FQNEAQ (reference sequence). Trimming cost V 1 base and J 3 bases, with 13 bases left between them. This CDR3 spans 15 amino acids. The CDR3 bases are TGTGCCAGCAGCTTAGGAGGCTATCCCTACTACGAGCAGTACTTC. Translating gives CASSLGGYPYYEQYF.

This clonotype was counted many times. The gene calls are TRBV6-2 or TRBV6-3 and TRBJ2-2; tentative D call: TRBD2 (5 bases). The germline V and J ends were trimmed by 7 bases and 6 bases, with 12 bases remaining between them. The CDR3 contains 13 residues. Germline V gene lookup returns CDR1 MNHEY and CDR2 SVGEGT. The CDR3 region has the DNA TGTGCCAGCACGGCAGCGGTCCCCGGGGAGCTGTTTTTT. The encoded protein is CASTAAVPGELFF.

This clonotype was seen repeatedly, ten times or more. The rearrangement joins TRBV10-3 to TRBJ1-2; TRBD1 matches 11 bases. The CDR3 is 16 amino acids. Per the germline V gene, CDR1 is ENHRY and CDR2 is SYGVKD. The J segment lost 8 bases and the V segment lost 10 bases, leaving 18 bases of the junction unmatched. Here the CDR3 reads CASAESGGQGANGYTF. The CDR3 DNA reads as TGTGCCAGCGCGGAGTCTGGTGGACAGGGGGCGAACGGCTACACCTTC.

V and J are TRBV6-2 or TRBV6-3 and TRBJ2-6; possibly TRBD2 for D (5 bases). Between the trimmed V and J ends, which lost 6 bases and 17 bases, there was a span of 17 bases. The CDR3 is 12 amino acids. CDR1 is MNHEY, CDR2 SVGEGT, per germline. CDR3 nucleotide sequence: TGTGCCAGCAGCACACGAGCTATCGGGGTGACTTTC. Protein product: CASSTRAIGVTF.

This clonotype has a count of ten or more. V usage is TRBV5-1 and J usage is TRBJ2-2; 8 bases map to TRBD2. CDR1 and CDR2 (germline): SGHRS, YFSETQ. V dropped 2 bases and J dropped 6; count of bases not matched to a gene: 6. The CDR3 totals 15 residues. In DNA form, the CDR3 reads TGCGCCAGCAGCTTTACCGGGAGGGCCTCCGGGGAGCTGTTTTTT. It is translated as CASSFTGRASGELFF.

This clonotype was seen repeatedly, ten times or more. This rearrangement joins TRBV20-1 to TRBJ1-2, with TRBD1 matching 9 bases. Trimming removed 8 bases from V and 7 bases from J; junction bases left unmatched: 8. CDR1 and CDR2 from the germline V gene are DFQATT and SNEGSKA (reference sequence). This CDR3 is built from 12 residues. CDR3 nucleotide sequence: TGCAGTACGACCCCGGGACAGGGTGGCTACACCTTC. Residues: CSTTPGQGGYTF.

The chain couples TRBV20-1 to TRBJ2-7, with 7 bases aligning to TRBD2. The CDR3 spans 16 residues. With V trimmed by 3 bases and J by 2 bases, 13 bases remained unmatched. In germline, CDR1 is DFQATT, CDR2 SNEGSKA (reference sequence). The CDR3 nucleotides read TGCAGTGCTAGTGTCGGTGAAGCGGGAAAGGCCTACGAGCAGTACTTC. This encodes CSASVGEAGKAYEQYF.

The table lists this clonotype with many counts. The gene calls are TRBV11-2 and TRBJ2-1, with 7 nucleotides matching TRBD2. V shed 3 bases, J shed 2 bases, and the junction held 10 bases outside the gene matches. CDR1 SGHAT and CDR2 FQNNGV come from the germline V gene. There are 17 residues in the CDR3. CDR3 loop: CASSFPVGGGTYNEQFF. CDR3 DNA sequence: TGTGCCAGCAGCTTCCCCGTGGGGGGAGGGACCTACAATGAGCAGTTCTTC. Based on the CDR3 plus reference TRBV11-2 and TRBJ2-1, the full variable domain is EAGVAQSPRYKIIEKRQSVAFWCNPISGHATLYWYQQILGQGPKLLIQFQNNGVVDDSQLPKDRFSAERLKGVDSTLKIQPAKLEDSAVYLCASSFPVGGGTYNEQFFGPGTRLTVL.

This clonotype was observed many times. The chain combines TRBV2 with TRBJ2-7; TRBD2 matches 8 bases. CDR3 length: 14 residues. V gave up 1 base and J gave up 5 bases; unmatched junction bases: 4. Looked up from germline, CDR1 is SNHLY and CDR2 is FYNNEI. CDR3 amino acids: CASSEGGTSHEQYF. CDR3 nucleotides: TGTGCCAGCAGTGAAGGAGGGACTAGTCACGAGCAGTACTTC.

The V call is TRBV28, the J call TRBJ2-4; 7 positions agree with TRBD1. CDR1 MDHEN and CDR2 SYDVKM come from the germline V gene. V dropped 6 bases and J dropped 0; count of bases not matched to a gene: 5. The CDR3 runs 15 residues. CDR3 coding DNA: TGTGCCAGCAGCCGACAGGGTGTAGCCAAAAACATTCAGTACTTC. This codes for CASSRQGVAKNIQYF.

This clonotype was detected many times. The chain combines TRBV30 with TRBJ2-3; the match to TRBD2 covers 8 bases. The germline CDR1 and CDR2 sequences are GTSNPN and SVGIG (reference sequence). The CDR3 has 16 residues. Trimming took 5 bases from V and 2 from J; bases not matched to a gene: 12. The CDR3 coding sequence is TGTGCCTGGGGCCTGGAGCGGGAGCCCTCCACAGATACGCAGTATTTT. Amino acid sequence: CAWGLEREPSTDTQYF.

This clonotype was picked up many times. This chain connects TRBV11-2 to TRBJ2-1; weak D call: TRBD2 (6 bases). This CDR3 is 17 amino acids long. CDR1 and CDR2 from the germline V gene are SGHAT and FQNNGV. Trimming took off 1 base at V and 2 bases at J, with 15 bases between the two ends. CDR3: CASSLAGRGLPYNEQFF. CDR3 bases: TGTGCCAGCAGCTTAGCTGGCCGGGGGTTGCCCTACAATGAGCAGTTCTTC.

Turning to this clonotype: This may arise from a read error, as a much more abundant clone is one base away. The chain combines TRBV19 with TRBJ1-5; TRBD1 might be the D (5 bases). The V end lost 3 bases, the J end lost 6 bases, and 9 bases lay between the germline ends. Germline V gives CDR1 LNHDA, CDR2 SQIVND (reference sequence). This CDR3 has 13 amino acids. The CDR3 DNA reads TGTGCCAGTAGTATCAGGGCCGGTCAGCCCCAGCATTTT. Its protein is CASSIRAGQPQHF. Using reference TRBV19 and TRBJ1-5 for the parts outside the CDR3, the full variable domain is DGGITQSPKYLFRKEGQNVTLSCEQNLNHDAMYWYRQDPGQGLRLIYYSQIVNDFQKGDIAEGYSVSREKKESFPLTVTSAQKNPTAFYLCASSIRAGQPQHFGDGTRLSIL.

This chain joins TRBV27 and TRBJ1-1; D is possibly TRBD1 (6 bases). Germline V gene data show CDR1 as MNHEY and CDR2 as SMNVEV (reference sequence). The CDR3 spans 14 residues. V was shortened by 3 bases and J by 0 bases, with 8 bases between the two germline ends. The CDR3 DNA reads as TGTGCCAGCAGTTTTGGGGGGCTGAACACTGAAGCTTTCTTT. Protein product: CASSFGGLNTEAFF.

This clonotype occurred many times. This chain joins TRBV28 and TRBJ2-7, with D maybe TRBD2 (6 bases). This CDR3 region has 15 residues. Germline CDR1 is MDHEN and CDR2 is SYDVKM. Between the trimmed V and J ends, which lost 5 bases and 4 bases, there was a span of 18 bases. The CDR3 DNA reads TGTGCCAGCAGTCACCGACTCCGGGGGTTATACGAGCAGTACTTC. Its translation: CASSHRLRGLYEQYF.

V usage is TRBV6-1 and J usage is TRBJ2-1; maybe TRBD2 (5 bases). Germline V gene sequence: CDR1 MNHNS, CDR2 SASEGT. The CDR3 spans 15 residues. Trimming left V 5 bases short and J 1 base short, with 12 bases between. CDR3 protein: CASSLIPGSYNEQFF. The DNA for the CDR3 is TGTGCCAGCAGTCTAATTCCGGGGTCCTACAATGAGCAGTTCTTC.

The table lists this clonotype with a few counts. The chain combines TRBV7-3 with TRBJ2-2, with TRBD2 identical over 9 bases. The CDR3 covers 16 residues. In germline, CDR1 is SGHTA, CDR2 FQGTGA. V dropped 4 bases and J dropped 6; count of bases not matched to a gene: 9. The CDR3, as DNA: TGTGCCAGCAGCTATTCCAAGGGGACTAGCTCCGGGGAGCTGTTTTTT. Encoded protein: CASSYSKGTSSGELFF.

This clonotype was seen a handful of times. The chain uses TRBV6-2 or TRBV6-3 and TRBJ1-1; possibly TRBD1 for D (5 bases). With 6 bases removed from V and 4 bases from J, the gap between germline ends came to 12 bases. There are 13 residues in the CDR3. Per the germline V gene, CDR1 is MNHEY and CDR2 is SVGEGT. CDR3 DNA sequence: TGTGCCAGCAGCGCGACAGAAACCACTGAAGCTTTCTTT. Amino acid sequence: CASSATETTEAFF.

This clonotype was seen ten or more times. The chain uses TRBV2 and TRBJ2-1; 11 nucleotides line up with TRBD1. V lost 4 bases to trimming and J lost 10 bases; unmatched junction nucleotides: 9. The length of the CDR3 is 15 residues. CDR1 SNHLY and CDR2 FYNNEI come from the germline V gene. CDR3 nucleotides: TGTGCCAGCAGTGGGGAAGGACAGGGGGCAGGCGAGCAGTTCTTC. This codes for CASSGEGQGAGEQFF.

The table lists this clonotype with many counts. This chain connects TRBV28 to TRBJ2-6; no definite D call. The CDR3 has 13 amino acids. Trimming removed 3 bases at V and 4 bases at J, with 4 bases between. Germline assignment: CDR1 MDHEN and CDR2 SYDVKM. CDR3 bases: TGTGCCAGCAGTTTTGCCGGGGCCAACGTCCTGACTTTC. Its protein is CASSFAGANVLTF.